The 26 T cell receptor beta chains below all came from one sample that was sequenced in a study of blood T cell repertoires in COVID-19. Method: immunoSEQ multiplex PCR; TCRdb's copy keeps in-frame clones and lacks some. The sample carries 250,000 to 350,000 clones, approximately 88% recorded once. The sequencing sample was made of peripheral blood. All receptors come from a woman in her thirties who had recovered from COVID-19.

The rearrangement links TRBV28 to TRBJ1-1; 9 bases map to TRBD1. The CDR3 spans 15 residues. From germline, CDR1 is MDHEN and CDR2 SYDVKM. V trimming: 5 bases; J trimming: 1 base; junction bases outside the gene matches: 5. The CDR3 reads CASSRGDRANTEAFF. The DNA of the CDR3 is TGTGCCAGCAGTCGAGGGGACAGGGCGAACACTGAAGCTTTCTTT.

The CDR3, as DNA: TGTGCCAGCAGCCCCCCTGACAGGGTAGTGAATGAGCAGTTCTTC. This codes for CASSPPDRVVNEQFF. The chain links TRBV7-6 to TRBJ2-1, with 7 bases fitting TRBD1. The V gene end was trimmed by 5 bases and the J gene end by 7 bases; junction bases not matched to a gene: 11. This CDR3 comprises 15 residues. Germline loops: CDR1 SGHVS, CDR2 FNYEAQ.

The genes are TRBV18 and TRBJ1-2; no clear D. Trimming stripped 5 bases from V and 8 bases from J, with 15 bases between. Per the germline V gene, CDR1 is KGHSH and CDR2 is LQKENI. The CDR3 loop spans 13 amino acids. CDR3 sequence reads: CASSAVPTGGYTF. DNA of the CDR3: TGTGCCAGCTCAGCCGTCCCCACGGGGGGCTACACCTTC.

The V and J genes are TRBV29-1 and TRBJ2-2, with D maybe TRBD2 (6 bases). V lost 3 bases and J 2 bases, leaving 13 bases between the germline ends. The CDR3 extends over 15 amino acids. Germline V gives CDR1 SQVTM, CDR2 ANQGSEA. CDR3 DNA: TGCAGCGTTGATTCTGCGGGAAGTAACACCGGGGAGCTGTTTTTT. Translating it yields CSVDSAGSNTGELFF.

This clone was seen a single time. CDR3 protein: CASSSGLTTDTQYF. The CDR3 DNA follows: TGTGCCAGCAGCTCGGGACTAACCACAGATACGCAGTATTTT. This chain uses TRBV7-3 with TRBJ2-3, with 7 bases lining up with TRBD2. This CDR3 spans 14 amino acids. The V gene end was trimmed by 4 bases and the J gene end by 2 bases; junction bases not matched to a gene: 3. CDR1 is SGHTA and CDR2 is FQGTGA in the germline V gene.

The genes are TRBV13 and TRBJ2-6, with 7 nucleotides matching TRBD2. Germline values: CDR1 PRHDT, CDR2 FYEKMQ (reference sequence). The length of the CDR3 is 16 residues. Trimming took 1 base from V and 3 from J; bases not matched to a gene: 3. CDR3 amino acids: CASSLDGGGGANVLTF. The CDR3 DNA reads TGTGCCAGCAGCTTAGATGGCGGGGGTGGGGCCAACGTCCTGACTTTC.

V and J are TRBV5-6 and TRBJ2-3, with TRBD2 as a possible D gene (6 bases). Germline V CDR1 and CDR2: SGHDT, YYEEEE. This CDR3 has 15 amino acids. Trimming took off 5 bases at V and 0 bases at J, with 13 bases between the two ends. The CDR3, as DNA: TGTGCCAGCAGACTTCCCGGGGGAAGCACAGATACGCAGTATTTT. The encoded protein is CASRLPGGSTDTQYF.

The rearrangement uses TRBV20-1 and TRBJ2-4, with D possibly TRBD1 on 6 matching bases. Germline CDR1 is DFQATT and CDR2 is SNEGSKA (reference sequence). The V gene lost 3 bases and the J gene lost 2 bases, with 20 bases spanning the gap. This CDR3 has 17 residues. The CDR3 coding sequence is TGCAGTGCTAGTAGCCCCTCAGGGGCCTTGTCCAAAAACATTCAGTACTTC. Translation gives CSASSPSGALSKNIQYF.

The chain carries TRBV7-8 and TRBJ2-7, with TRBD1 matching 9 bases. Trimming took 6 bases from V and 4 from J; bases not matched to a gene: 4. This CDR3 spans 13 amino acids. Germline V lookup: CDR1 SGHVS, CDR2 FQNEAQ. The DNA for the CDR3 is TGTGCCAGCAGACGGACAGGGGAGTACGAGCAGTACTTC. This translates into CASRRTGEYEQYF.

The chain is built from TRBV5-6 and TRBJ2-5; possibly TRBD2 for D (5 bases). Trimming removed 0 bases from V and 2 bases from J, with 11 bases in between. The V gene's germline CDR1 is SGHDT and CDR2 YYEEEE. CDR3 length equals 15 residues. CDR3 sequence: CASSLGSRLQETQYF. As DNA, the CDR3 is TGTGCCAGCAGCTTGGGTAGCAGACTACAAGAGACCCAGTACTTC.

The J gene is TRBJ1-4, the V gene TRBV7-9; maybe TRBD1 (6 bases). Germline CDR1 SEHNR, CDR2 FQNEAQ (reference sequence). The CDR3 totals 14 residues. V was trimmed by 1 base and J by 8 bases, leaving 11 bases between them. The CDR3 here is CASSLDRVQEKLFF. The CDR3 DNA reads TGTGCCAGCAGCTTAGACAGGGTTCAAGAAAAACTGTTTTTT.

CDR3 amino acids: CASSDGTVRWTQYF. Written as DNA, the CDR3 is TGTGCCAGCAGTGACGGGACTGTACGTTGGACGCAGTATTTT. The chain couples TRBV28 to TRBJ2-3; TRBD2 is a possible D gene (6 bases). V shed 5 bases and J shed 9 bases, with 18 bases lying between them. The germline V gene has CDR1 MDHEN and CDR2 SYDVKM. CDR3 length: 14 amino acids.

The genes are TRBV7-2 and TRBJ2-7, with a tentative D call TRBD2 (5 bases). The V gene's germline CDR1 is SGHTA and CDR2 FQGNSA. The CDR3 contains 13 residues. The germline V and J ends were trimmed by 7 bases and 3 bases, with 13 bases remaining between them. CDR3 coding DNA: TGTGCCAGCACTCGCGGGCGTAACTACGAGCAGTACTTC. It encodes CASTRGRNYEQYF.

V and J are TRBV7-2 and TRBJ2-5; 11 positions match TRBD1. J gave up 1 base and V 4 bases, and 5 bases lay outside the gene matches. The length of the CDR3 is 16 residues. In germline, CDR1 is SGHTA, CDR2 FQGNSA. Written as DNA, the CDR3 is TGTGCCAGCAGCTCCCCGGACAGGGGGCGCCAAGAGACCCAGTACTTC. Amino acids: CASSSPDRGRQETQYF.

The chain carries TRBV3-1 (or the pseudogene TRBV3-2) and TRBJ2-5, with D possibly being TRBD1 (5 bases). This CDR3 contains 14 residues. From germline, CDR1 is LGHDT and CDR2 YNNKEL (reference sequence). The germline V and J ends were trimmed by 2 bases and 6 bases, with 13 bases remaining between them. CDR3 region: CASSQTSGQKTQYF. In DNA form, the CDR3 reads TGTGCCAGCAGCCAAACCTCAGGGCAAAAGACCCAGTACTTC.

This clone was picked up one time. The chain uses TRBV27 and TRBJ2-5; 7 nucleotides line up with TRBD2. This CDR3 comprises 13 residues. J gave up 0 bases and V 7 bases, and 2 bases lay outside the gene matches. Germline V gives CDR1 MNHEY, CDR2 SMNVEV (reference sequence). In DNA form, the CDR3 reads TGTGCCAGCACCGGGGGGAACCAAGAGACCCAGTACTTC. Protein: CASTGGNQETQYF.

This chain uses TRBV3-1 (or the pseudogene TRBV3-2) with TRBJ2-5; TRBD1 matches at 8 bases. Germline V CDR1 and CDR2: LGHDT, YNNKEL (reference sequence). Unmatched junction bases numbered 6, after V lost 10 bases and J lost 2 bases. This CDR3 spans 13 amino acids. The CDR3 is CATNDRGQETQYF. CDR3 nucleotides: TGTGCCACCAATGACAGGGGACAAGAGACCCAGTACTTC.

The V call is TRBV2, the J call TRBJ1-5, with 9 bases aligning to TRBD1. This CDR3 contains 14 residues. Germline-derived CDR1 and CDR2 are SNHLY and FYNNEI. V shed 10 bases, J shed 7 bases, and the junction held 11 bases outside the gene matches. CDR3 sequence (DNA): TGTGCCACGTCGGACAGGGGTGTTGAGCAGCCCCAGCATTTT. Encoded protein: CATSDRGVEQPQHF.

V is TRBV28 and J is TRBJ2-3; 11 bases are a match to TRBD2. The V gene end was trimmed by 6 bases and the J gene end by 5 bases; junction bases not matched to a gene: 10. The germline V gene encodes CDR1 MDHEN and CDR2 SYDVKM. The CDR3 extends over 16 amino acids. For the CDR3, the DNA is TGTGCCAGCAGCATCATTAGCGGGGGGGCCAGAGATACGCAGTATTTT. As protein: CASSIISGGARDTQYF.

This clone was counted a few times. The rearrangement uses TRBV19 and TRBJ1-6; TRBD1 aligns across 7 bases. V shed 4 bases, J shed 4 bases, and the junction held 7 bases outside the gene matches. CDR1 and CDR2 from the germline V gene are LNHDA and SQIVND (reference sequence). This CDR3 spans 16 amino acids. CDR3: CASSRDSLFYNSPLHF. CDR3 nucleotide sequence: TGTGCCAGTAGTAGGGACAGCCTTTTTTATAATTCACCCCTCCACTTT. The full variable domain, rest sourced from reference TRBV19 and TRBJ1-6, is DGGITQSPKYLFRKEGQNVTLSCEQNLNHDAMYWYRQDPGQGLRLIYYSQIVNDFQKGDIAEGYSVSREKKESFPLTVTSAQKNPTAFYLCASSRDSLFYNSPLHFGNGTRLTVT.

The chain employs TRBV21-1 and TRBJ2-2; TRBD1 is the table's D call and was not checked against the DNA. TRBV21-1 is assigned pseudogene status. CDR3 size: 16 residues. The CDR3 sequence: CASSKARGGNTGELFF. Written as DNA, the CDR3 is TGTGCCAGCAGCAAAGCGAGAGGGGGGAACACCGGGGAGCTGTTTTTT.

The gene calls are TRBV5-5 and TRBJ2-7; 7 positions agree with TRBD2. Germline V lookup: CDR1 SGHKS, CDR2 YYEKEE (reference sequence). The junction had 13 bases not matched to a gene; V was cut back by 0 bases and J by 7 bases. This CDR3 comprises 16 residues. The CDR3 loop reads CASSLVAGTIALEQYF. CDR3 nucleotide sequence: TGTGCCAGCAGCTTGGTAGCCGGGACTATAGCCTTAGAGCAGTACTTC.

This chain links TRBV12-3 or TRBV12-4 with TRBJ1-1; TRBD1 aligns across 10 bases. This CDR3 contains 13 residues. Trimming at V came to 4 bases and at J to 5 bases, leaving 1 base not matched to a gene. The CDR3: CASSWTGGTEAFF. As DNA, the CDR3 is TGTGCCAGCAGTTGGACAGGGGGGACTGAAGCTTTCTTT.

The chain joins TRBV9 to TRBJ2-3, with 15 bases lining up with TRBD2. Germline values: CDR1 SGDLS, CDR2 YYNGEE. The CDR3 is made up of 17 amino acids. The junction had 5 bases not matched to a gene; V was cut back by 4 bases and J by 2 bases. CDR3 nucleotide sequence: TGTGCCAGCAGCTTGGGACTAGCGGGGGGTATCACAGATACGCAGTATTTT. This gives the protein CASSLGLAGGITDTQYF.

The chain employs TRBV5-1 and TRBJ1-1; D possibly corresponds to TRBD1 (5 bases). V lost 2 bases and J 4 bases, leaving 12 bases between the germline ends. CDR1 is SGHRS and CDR2 is YFSETQ in the germline V gene. The CDR3 is 14 residues long. Here the CDR3 DNA reads TGCGCCAGCAGCTTTGCAGGGCAGGGCACTGAAGCTTTCTTT. Protein sequence: CASSFAGQGTEAFF.

This clone was seen only once. This chain uses TRBV11-3 with TRBJ2-1; tentatively, D is TRBD2 (6 bases). Germline loops: CDR1 SGHNT, CDR2 YENEEA. Trimming took 4 bases from V and 8 from J, leaving 12 bases between them. This CDR3 spans 13 amino acids. The CDR3 loop reads CASSSDYSDEQFF. For the CDR3, the DNA is TGTGCCAGCAGCTCGGACTACTCCGATGAGCAGTTCTTC.